The 8 T cell receptor beta chains listed next were all sequenced from one sample in a study of blood T cell repertoires in COVID-19. Produced via immunoSEQ multiplex PCR; TCRdb's table is partial and in-frame only. The data hold approximately 170,000 clones, with about four fifths observed a single time. The sample comprised peripheral blood. These receptors came from a woman aged 80 or over with active or convalescent COVID-19.

V is TRBV19 and J is TRBJ1-2; D is uncertain. Trimming took off 7 bases at V and 0 bases at J, with 12 bases between the two ends. In germline, CDR1 is LNHDA, CDR2 SQIVND (reference sequence). The CDR3 has 14 residues. The CDR3 DNA is TGTGCCAGTACCTTACAGAGAGCTAACTATGGCTACACCTTC. Its protein is CASTLQRANYGYTF.

The chain has TRBV6-5 and TRBJ1-1; TRBD1 aligns across 7 bases. Germline V lookup: CDR1 MNHEY, CDR2 SVGAGI. The CDR3 extends over 15 amino acids. V was pared by 8 bases and J by 0 bases, with 9 bases of the junction left unmatched. CDR3 amino acids: CASPKQGSLNTEAFF. CDR3 nucleotide sequence: TGTGCCAGCCCGAAACAGGGGTCCCTGAACACTGAAGCTTTCTTT.

J is TRBJ1-1 and V is TRBV6-5, with a tentative D call TRBD1 (5 bases). From germline, CDR1 is MNHEY and CDR2 SVGAGI. Trimming shortened V by 7 bases and J by 5 bases, and 20 bases separated the two germline ends. The CDR3 is 15 amino acids. DNA for the CDR3: TGTGCCAGCAACCGGGGGGGGAACTTGGGGACTGAAGCTTTCTTT. This translates into CASNRGGNLGTEAFF.

This clone came up many times. The chain joins TRBV12-3 or TRBV12-4 to TRBJ1-5; a possible D gene is TRBD1 (5 bases). V was pared by 5 bases and J by 9 bases, with 14 bases between. The CDR3 covers 13 residues. The CDR3 sequence: CASSTGPRWPQHF. CDR3 in DNA: TGTGCCAGCAGTACAGGTCCCCGGTGGCCCCAGCATTTT.

This clone showed up just a few times. The chain is built from TRBV6-1 and TRBJ2-3, with D possibly TRBD2 on 5 matching bases. This CDR3 contains 20 residues. V was clipped by 2 bases and J by 10 bases, with 34 bases between them. Germline CDR1 MNHNS, CDR2 SASEGT. The chain's CDR3 is CASSERGDIGLGANVFAQYF. CDR3 nucleotide sequence: TGTGCCAGCAGTGAACGGGGAGACATTGGGCTGGGTGCTAACGTTTTTGCGCAGTATTTT.

The V and J genes are TRBV6-5 and TRBJ2-7; D might be TRBD2 (5 bases). V lost 3 bases and J 0 bases, leaving 15 bases between the germline ends. The CDR3 is made up of 16 amino acids. Germline values: CDR1 MNHEY, CDR2 SVGAGI. The CDR3: CASSYSTGLGSYEQYF. Here the CDR3 DNA reads TGTGCCAGCAGTTATTCGACCGGACTCGGCTCCTACGAGCAGTACTTC.

The chain links TRBV6-2 or TRBV6-3 to TRBJ1-1; D is possibly TRBD1 (5 bases). Trimming took off 0 bases at V and 3 bases at J, with 11 bases between the two ends. This CDR3 region has 15 residues. Per germline, CDR1 MNHEY and CDR2 SVGEGT. The CDR3 coding sequence is TGTGCCAGCAGTTACTCCCCCCAGGGATACACTGAAGCTTTCTTT. This codes for CASSYSPQGYTEAFF.

This clone was seen more than once but under ten times. The DNA for the CDR3 is TGTGCCAGCAGCAGGGGCTTATTGGGGCTCGAGACCCAGTACTTC. It yields the protein CASSRGLLGLETQYF. The chain employs TRBV5-5 and TRBJ2-5, with a weak D call TRBD1 (5 bases). The CDR3 sequence is 15 residues long. Germline values: CDR1 SGHKS, CDR2 YYEKEE (reference sequence). The germline V and J ends were trimmed by 4 bases and 5 bases, with 18 bases remaining between them.